This T cell receptor (beta chain) was identified during a study of blood T cell repertoires in COVID-19. TCRdb's table, derived via immunoSEQ multiplex PCR, lists solely in-frame clones and lacks some. The table has 270,000 or so clones, 65% to 85% seen once. Between the trimmed V and J ends, which lost 4 bases and 6 bases, there was a span of 20 bases. Germline V CDR1 and CDR2: LNHDA, SQIVND (reference sequence). The CDR3 runs 16 residues. The rearrangement links TRBV19 to TRBJ2-3; tentative D call: TRBD2 (5 bases). What was sequenced was peripheral blood. The receptor was isolated from a human donor with COVID-19, enrolled during active disease. The donor label of this sample is uncertain. The CDR3 DNA reads as TGTGCCAGTAGTACGATGGGGAGCGGACGGTGGGATACGCAGTATTTT. Protein: CASSTMGSGRWDTQYF.